This entry lists 20 T cell receptor beta chains sequenced from one sample in a study of shared clonotypes between healthy human individuals. Produced via immunoSEQ multiplex PCR; TCRdb's table is partial and in-frame only. The data show some 650,000 clones, around 97% seen once. The sequencing sample was made of naive CD4+ T cells sorted from blood. Subset: CD45RA+ positively selected. The receptors derive from a woman in her 30s in good health.

The chain carries TRBV18 and TRBJ1-2, with 7 bases that match TRBD1. Germline V lookup: CDR1 KGHSH, CDR2 LQKENI. Unmatched junction bases numbered 15, after V lost 3 bases and J lost 14 bases. The CDR3 runs 14 residues. The CDR3 DNA reads TGTGCCAGCTCACCCTTAGGAGGGGGCGAGGGATGTACCTTC. Its protein is CASSPLGGGEGCTF.

The chain links TRBV5-4 to TRBJ2-7, with 7 bases that match TRBD2. The CDR3 spans 13 residues. V was clipped by 2 bases and J by 4 bases; unmatched bases: 3. Germline CDR1 reads SGHNT; CDR2 reads YYREEE (reference sequence). The CDR3 nucleotides are TGTGCCAGCAGCTTCGGGACTACGTACGAGCAGTACTTC. Translation: CASSFGTTYEQYF.

Here the CDR3 reads CASSRPTGYNEQFF. CDR3 bases: TGTGCCAGCAGTCGCCCGACGGGCTACAATGAGCAGTTCTTC. The gene calls are TRBV28 and TRBJ2-1, with D uncertain. Germline V lookup: CDR1 MDHEN, CDR2 SYDVKM. This CDR3 is built from 14 residues. Between the trimmed V and J ends, which lost 5 bases and 3 bases, there was a span of 11 bases. Together with reference TRBV28 and TRBJ2-1, the CDR3 gives the full variable domain: DVKVTQSSRYLVKRTGEKVFLECVQDMDHENMFWYRQDPGLGLRLIYFSYDVKMKEKGDIPEGYSVSREKKERFSLILESASTNQTSMYLCASSRPTGYNEQFFGPGTRLTVL.

This clone occurred once. The J gene is TRBJ1-2, the V gene TRBV6-5; D remains ambiguous. Trimming stripped 9 bases from V and 5 bases from J, with 16 bases between. Germline CDR1 MNHEY, CDR2 SVGAGI. CDR3 length equals 13 residues. CDR3 bases: TGTGCCAGTAGACGGGAGACCGGTTATGGCTACACCTTC. Protein sequence: CASRRETGYGYTF.

In DNA form, the CDR3 reads TGTGCCAGTAGCCTGGGCCGCCCCCAGTACTTC. Translated: CASSLGRPQYF. The V and J genes are TRBV19 and TRBJ2-5; D unresolved. This CDR3 spans 11 amino acids. Germline V CDR1 and CDR2: LNHDA, SQIVND (reference sequence). V dropped 6 bases and J dropped 9 bases, with 11 bases sitting between them.

The rearrangement links TRBV11-2 to TRBJ2-2; no clear D. V dropped 3 bases and J dropped 4 bases, with 12 bases sitting between them. The CDR3 loop spans 15 amino acids. CDR1 is SGHAT, CDR2 FQNNGV, per germline. The CDR3 coding sequence is TGTGCCAGCAGCTTGACTTGGGTGGGCACCGGGGAGCTGTTTTTT. It yields the protein CASSLTWVGTGELFF.

V usage is TRBV19 and J usage is TRBJ1-1; D is unclear. Germline V lookup: CDR1 LNHDA, CDR2 SQIVND (reference sequence). The ends were cut back, 3 bases at V and 6 bases at J, with 14 bases in the middle. This CDR3 has 14 residues. The CDR3 DNA reads TGTGCCAGTAGTATTCCAGGCCGTTCCGCTGAAGCTTTCTTT. Protein product: CASSIPGRSAEAFF.

This clone has only one observation. This chain joins TRBV27 and TRBJ2-7; no reliable D call. The CDR3 sequence is 13 residues long. Per the germline V gene, CDR1 is MNHEY and CDR2 is SMNVEV (reference sequence). With 2 bases removed from V and 2 bases from J, the gap between germline ends came to 7 bases. CDR3 nucleotides: TGTGCCAGCAGTTTACGAGCTACCTACGAGCAGTACTTC. It specifies CASSLRATYEQYF.

V is TRBV6-5 and J is TRBJ1-6; unclear D gene. The CDR3 is 11 amino acids. Germline-derived CDR1 and CDR2 are MNHEY and SVGAGI. V was trimmed by 7 bases and J by 5 bases, leaving 3 bases between them. CDR3 sequence (DNA): TGTGCCAGCAAGAATAATTCACCCCTCCACTTT. It encodes CASKNNSPLHF.

V is TRBV27 and J is TRBJ1-2, with D possibly TRBD1 on 5 matching bases. Between the trimmed V and J ends, which lost 3 bases and 4 bases, there was a span of 9 bases. CDR1 and CDR2 (germline): MNHEY, SMNVEV (reference sequence). The CDR3 totals 13 residues. In DNA, the CDR3 is TGTGCCAGCAGTTTCGGGGCTGCCTATGGCTACACCTTC. This encodes CASSFGAAYGYTF.

J is TRBJ2-7 and V is TRBV21-1; the table gives TRBD1 as D, unverified against the DNA. TRBV21-1 corresponds to a pseudogene. CDR3 length: 16 residues. CDR3 protein: CASSTLTGMSTYEQYF. The CDR3 DNA reads as TGTGCCAGCAGCACCCTGACAGGGATGAGCACCTACGAGCAGTACTTC.

V and J are TRBV7-2 and TRBJ2-6; D unclear. This CDR3 is 15 amino acids long. The V end lost 5 bases, the J end lost 4 bases, and 12 bases lay between the germline ends. From germline, CDR1 is SGHTA and CDR2 FQGNSA. The chain's CDR3 is CASSPVLSGANVLTF. DNA of the CDR3: TGTGCCAGCAGCCCAGTACTCTCGGGGGCCAACGTCCTGACTTTC.

This clone was observed once. This chain links TRBV14 with TRBJ2-7; 9 bases match TRBD2. Germline CDR1 is SGHDN and CDR2 is FVKESK. Trimming cost V 7 bases and J 6 bases; bases outside gene matches: 7. The CDR3 is 13 residues long. The CDR3 bases are TGTGCCAGCACATTTAGCGGGAGACCCGAGCAGTACTTC. This sequence encodes CASTFSGRPEQYF.

The chain recombines TRBV5-1 with TRBJ2-1; 10 bases map to TRBD2. The CDR3 is made up of 16 amino acids. V lost 4 bases, J lost 3 bases, and 7 bases stayed unmatched. Per the germline V gene, CDR1 is SGHRS and CDR2 is YFSETQ. CDR3 in DNA: TGCGCCAGCAGCCCGCCAGCGGGAGGGGACTACAATGAGCAGTTCTTC. It codes for CASSPPAGGDYNEQFF.

The rearrangement uses TRBV5-4 and TRBJ2-1; D unclear. The CDR3 has 15 residues. CDR1 SGHNT and CDR2 YYREEE come from the germline V gene (reference sequence). Between the trimmed V and J ends, which lost 0 bases and 0 bases, there was a span of 7 bases. CDR3 sequence: CASSLAASSYNEQFF. The CDR3 DNA reads as TGTGCCAGCAGCTTGGCGGCCAGCTCCTACAATGAGCAGTTCTTC.

Remarks on this clone: Its ends do not fully match the called genes, so a read error is possible. At the DNA level, this CDR3 is encoded by other sequences in the same sample as well. The J gene is TRBJ1-2, the V gene TRBV2; 8 positions match TRBD1. Per the germline V gene, CDR1 is SNHLY and CDR2 is FYNNEI. The length of the CDR3 is 14 residues. The CDR3 sequence is CASSQAGQVYGYTF. The CDR3 DNA reads TGTGCCAGCAGTCAAGCGGGACAGGTATATGGCTACACCTTC. The full variable domain, in which reference TRBV2 and TRBJ1-2 provide the parts outside the CDR3, is EPEVTQTPSHQVTQMGQEVILRCVPISNHLYFYWYRQILGQKVEFLVSFYNNEISEKSEIFDDQFSVERPDGSNFTLKIRSTKLEDSAMYFCASSQAGQVYGYTFGSGTRLTVV.

V gene TRBV18 combines with J gene TRBJ2-7; 8 positions match TRBD1. The germline gives CDR1 KGHSH, CDR2 LQKENI. CDR3 length equals 14 residues. Losses at the gene ends were 8 bases for V and 1 base for J; bases not matched to a gene: 7. The CDR3 nucleotides are TGTGCCAGCAACGACCGGACAGGGTCCTACGAGCAGTACTTC. As protein: CASNDRTGSYEQYF.

As to this clone: Other DNA sequences in this sample translate to the same CDR3. The chain has TRBV19 and TRBJ2-6, with a weak D call TRBD1 (6 bases). This CDR3 spans 15 amino acids. Germline lookup yields CDR1 LNHDA and CDR2 SQIVND (reference sequence). V lost 3 bases to trimming and J lost 1 base, with 7 bases between them. CDR3 loop: CASSIQGSGANVLTF. Written as DNA, the CDR3 is TGTGCCAGTAGTATTCAGGGGTCTGGGGCCAACGTCCTGACTTTC.

The V gene is TRBV7-2, the J gene TRBJ2-5, with D possibly called TRBD1 or TRBD2 (6 bases each). This CDR3 contains 14 residues. Germline values: CDR1 SGHTA, CDR2 FQGNSA. V was trimmed by 0 bases and J by 5 bases, leaving 10 bases between them. Here the CDR3 reads CASSLAGGYETQYF. The CDR3 nucleotides are TGTGCCAGCAGCTTAGCGGGGGGCTATGAGACCCAGTACTTC.

CDR3 amino acids: CASSPGDGGNTIYF. CDR3 bases: TGTGCCAGTAGTCCCGGGGATGGTGGAAACACCATATATTTT. This rearrangement joins TRBV19 to TRBJ1-3; no clear D. Germline V gene sequence: CDR1 LNHDA, CDR2 SQIVND (reference sequence). The CDR3 loop spans 14 amino acids. The V gene lost 5 bases and the J gene lost 3 bases, with 11 bases spanning the gap.